The source of this TCR beta chain is a study of T cell changes during pregnancy in multiple sclerosis. The CDR3 is 14 residues long. Clones were read by immunoSEQ multiplex PCR, and TCRdb kept only the in-frame ones, dropping some. The table records about 50,000 clones, 80% to 95% of them present only once. The V and J genes are TRBV21-1 and TRBJ2-1; no check of the table's D call, TRBD2, against the DNA was made. TRBV21-1 is shown as a pseudogene. Sample: CD4+ T cells from peripheral blood mononuclear cells, taken after pregnancy. This receptor was identified in a female donor in good health, enrolled as a control in a pregnancy study. CDR3 coding DNA: TGTGCCGGGTTCGGGATCCAGGTGGACCATGAGCAGTTCTTC. This encodes CAGFGIQVDHEQFF.